The 3 T cell receptor beta chains in this list originate from one sample, sequenced in a study of OX40 agonist ivuxolimab in advanced cancers. Preparation of the library involved the immunoSEQ multiplex PCR assay. TCRdb provides this immuneACCESS table in a form limited to in-frame rearrangements. Some clones are lacking; in checked studies, under half of them reflect an unresolved V gene, and why the rest are absent is not known. Counted in this sample were about 81,000 clones; roughly four fifths of them appeared once. The ten largest clones represent 6% to 8% of the sample. This sample comprised CD4+ or CD8+ T cells sorted from blood, obtained in a trial of the OX40 agonist ivuxolimab. All receptors derive from an adult with an advanced solid tumor such as melanoma, head and neck, liver or kidney cancer.

The chain couples TRBV7-8 to TRBJ1-1; tentative D call: TRBD1 (5 bases). V was shortened by 1 base and J by 11 bases, with 17 bases between the two germline ends. CDR1 is SGHVS and CDR2 is FQNEAQ in the germline V gene. The CDR3 totals 14 residues. The CDR3: CASSLVLDTKGAFF. Written as DNA, the CDR3 is TGTGCCAGCAGCTTAGTTCTGGACACTAAGGGGGCTTTCTTT.

This clone was recorded once. The gene calls are TRBV4-2 and TRBJ2-1, with D possibly TRBD2 on 5 matching bases. Trimming shortened V by 0 bases and J by 8 bases, and 17 bases separated the two germline ends. CDR1 is LGHNA and CDR2 is YNFKEQ in the germline V gene. The length of the CDR3 is 16 residues. The CDR3 reads CASSQEDWAAKDEQFF. In DNA, the CDR3 is TGTGCCAGCAGCCAAGAGGACTGGGCCGCCAAAGATGAGCAGTTCTTC.

This chain connects TRBV9 to TRBJ1-5; 7 bases map to TRBD1. Trimming cost V 3 bases and J 0 bases; bases outside gene matches: 3. The CDR3 is 15 amino acids. The germline CDR1 and CDR2 sequences are SGDLS and YYNGEE. CDR3 nucleotides: TGTGCCAGCAGCGCACAGGGGTATAGCAATCAGCCCCAGCATTTT. Encoded protein: CASSAQGYSNQPQHF.